This T cell receptor beta chain was captured by sequencing in a study of OX40 agonist ivuxolimab in advanced cancers. With regard to the full study: The costimulatory receptor OX40 (CD134) was targeted by ivuxolimab, a fully human IgG2 agonistic monoclonal antibody. Intravenous ivuxolimab was administered to patients every 2 weeks at six dose levels: 0.01, 0.1, 0.3, 1.5, 3 and 10 mg/kg. Of the 50 to 55 dose-escalation patients, hepatocellular carcinoma was present in about 20, melanoma in about 15, renal cell carcinoma in 9 and head and neck cancer in 9. In the dose-escalation cohort, 82.7% of patients were male, and the mean age was around 60 years with a range of about 20 to 80. Patients were allowed to have had prior anti-PD-1, anti-PD-L1 or anti-CTLA-4 therapy, and approximately 37% of the dose-escalation patients had been treated with checkpoint inhibitors. Partial responses occurred in three dose-escalation patients: two with cutaneous melanoma and one with hepatocellular carcinoma. Peripheral TCRbeta sequencing was intended to test whether TCR sequence diversity was altered and clonal T-cell expansion was caused by ivuxolimab. The paper covers the monotherapy dose-escalation part of the phase I ivuxolimab trial, which included N ≈ 57 patients.

Concerning this clone itself: What antigen it recognizes has not been identified. One base away there is no much larger clone; base qualities are not given.

Patients with a history of autoimmune disease or receiving systemic immunosuppression were excluded from the trial. Peripheral blood for TCR sequencing was collected from all dose cohorts at baseline, on cycle 4 day 1, and on cycle 7 day 1. The samples were drawn from a first-in-human, open-label, multicenter phase I dose-escalation trial of ivuxolimab. The trial enrolled adults with locally advanced or metastatic head and neck squamous cell, hepatocellular, melanoma or renal cell carcinoma. CD4+ and CD8+ T cells were sorted separately from peripheral blood before TCR sequencing. Summary of the overall study and its limitations: At doses of 0.1 to 3.0 mg/kg, clonal expansion of both CD4+ and CD8+ blood T cells was observed from baseline to week 6. On average, CD8+ T cells showed more expanded clones than CD4+ T cells after ivuxolimab. Low levels of normalized T-cell clonal expansion were also seen in some patients who did not respond. The antigen specificity of the peripheral T cells that underwent clonal expansion was not determined. Partial responders in the 0.1-3.0 mg/kg groups had among the lowest normalized peripheral clonal expansion, especially among CD8+ T cells.

To sequence the TCRbeta CDR3 region, genomic DNA was isolated from the sorted cells. TCRbeta CDR3 regions were sequenced using the immunoSEQ Assay. Drawn from immuneACCESS, this table holds only the in-frame rearrangements with V and J called that TCRdb kept. Clones are partly lost; checked studies trace under half to an unresolved V gene and leave the rest unexplained. Here the sample has 77,000 or so clones; 75% to 90% occur a single time. The top ten clones comprise approximately 2.2% of the sample. CDR3 length: 16 amino acids, cysteine to phenylalanine. The retained sequence is limited to the CDR3, 48 bases, with the frame set at the first base. V lost 1 base and J lost 6 bases, and the count of bases not matched to a germline gene is 6. Via the germline V gene, CDR1 is SGHAT and CDR2 FQNNGV.

This sequence was found in an adult with an advanced solid tumor such as melanoma, head and neck, liver or kidney cancer. The chain couples TRBV11-2 to TRBJ2-5; TRBD2 matches 12 bases in the middle. The sequenced sample was CD4+ or CD8+ T cells sorted from blood, obtained in a trial of the OX40 agonist ivuxolimab. The bases read TGTGCCAGCAGCTTAGTCCTAGCGGGGGGGATGAAGACCCAGTACTTC. Its protein reads: CASSLVLAGGMKTQYF.